These 5 T cell receptor beta chains share one sample of origin, sequenced in a study of T cells in Graves' hyperthyroidism and ophthalmopathy. Amplification yielded TCR beta CDR3 regions, with RNA transcripts as the source. Researchers ran a first-round RT-PCR on the TCR CDR3 using the HTBI primer set. TCRdb re-called the multiplex PCR reads through MiXCR, storing one row per CDR3 protein. The data contain about 710,000 distinct CDR3 sequences, roughly 15% of them seen just once; the ten biggest clones take up around 8.1%. Sequenced sample: blood. These receptor sequences come from a man between 18 and 35 years old with Graves' hyperthyroidism.

About this clonotype itself: This may arise from a read error, as a much more abundant clone is one base away. The chain combines TRBV30 with TRBJ2-7; TRBD2 agrees at 7 bases. The germline CDR1 and CDR2 sequences are GTSNPN and SVGIG (reference sequence). This CDR3 is built from 14 residues. CDR3 loop: CAWGVGGVRDEQYF. Here the CDR3 DNA reads TGTGCCTGGGGTGTGGGAGGGGTTCGGGACGAGCAGTACTTC.

The rearrangement links TRBV28 to TRBJ1-1; 7 bases map to TRBD1. This CDR3 contains 15 residues. V lost 7 bases and J lost 1; bases outside the gene matches: 9. The germline V gene encodes CDR1 MDHEN and CDR2 SYDVKM. The CDR3 coding sequence is TGTGCCAGCACTTCACTCGGGACAGCGAACACTGAAGCTTTCTTT. Amino acids: CASTSLGTANTEAFF.

The chain has TRBV20-1 and TRBJ2-1; no clear D. Germline CDR1 DFQATT, CDR2 SNEGSKA (reference sequence). The CDR3 sequence is 13 residues long. Trimming cost V 7 bases and J 5 bases, with 15 bases left between them. CDR3 coding DNA: TGCAGTGAAAGAAGGGCCGCTGACAATGAGCAGTTCTTC. This translates into CSERRAADNEQFF.

This clonotype was seen more than once but under ten times. The chain is built from TRBV28 and TRBJ1-1, with D possibly matching TRBD1 (5 bases). Germline CDR1 and CDR2: MDHEN and SYDVKM. This CDR3 has 15 amino acids. V lost 7 bases and J lost 1, with 16 bases in between. The CDR3 region is CASIPPGPGNTEAFF. The DNA for the CDR3 is TGTGCCAGCATCCCCCCGGGACCAGGGAACACTGAAGCTTTCTTT.

This clonotype was seen more than once but under ten times. The V gene is TRBV30, the J gene TRBJ1-6, with D possibly matching TRBD1 (5 bases). Germline CDR1 is GTSNPN and CDR2 is SVGIG (reference sequence). The CDR3 contains 15 residues. Trimming cost V 3 bases and J 0 bases, with 9 bases left between them. CDR3 sequence: CAWSPGGSYNSPLHF. CDR3 nucleotides: TGTGCCTGGAGCCCCGGGGGCTCCTATAATTCACCCCTCCACTTT.